The clone carrying this TCR beta chain was recorded many times. Its antigen is not identified. The data belong to a study of T-cell memory formation after mild COVID-19. Study outcomes and limitations: Clones contracting day 15 to 85 were balanced CD4/CD8; later expanders leaned CD4+.

V gave up 8 bases and J gave up 2 bases, with 13 bases separating them. The CDR3 has 14 residues. Using constant-segment primers, 5'RACE produced TCR alpha and TCR beta cDNA libraries carrying sample barcodes and UMIs. TCRdb passed the 5' RACE reads through MiXCR, listing each CDR3 protein once. This sample has approximately 400,000 distinct CDR3 sequences, with roughly 18% found just once. The receptor was isolated from a man between 18 and 29 years old who had mild COVID-19 (a few samples of this study predate the infection). Cell type and time point are not known. The chain recombines TRBV12-3 or TRBV12-4 with TRBJ1-5; possibly TRBD1 for D (5 bases). Sequencing was done on a sample of PBMCs or a T cell subset sorted from them (not recorded which). The CDR3 spells CASSQGLGNQPQHF. DNA of the CDR3: TGTGCCAGCTCCCAGGGCCTGGGCAATCAGCCCCAGCATTTT.